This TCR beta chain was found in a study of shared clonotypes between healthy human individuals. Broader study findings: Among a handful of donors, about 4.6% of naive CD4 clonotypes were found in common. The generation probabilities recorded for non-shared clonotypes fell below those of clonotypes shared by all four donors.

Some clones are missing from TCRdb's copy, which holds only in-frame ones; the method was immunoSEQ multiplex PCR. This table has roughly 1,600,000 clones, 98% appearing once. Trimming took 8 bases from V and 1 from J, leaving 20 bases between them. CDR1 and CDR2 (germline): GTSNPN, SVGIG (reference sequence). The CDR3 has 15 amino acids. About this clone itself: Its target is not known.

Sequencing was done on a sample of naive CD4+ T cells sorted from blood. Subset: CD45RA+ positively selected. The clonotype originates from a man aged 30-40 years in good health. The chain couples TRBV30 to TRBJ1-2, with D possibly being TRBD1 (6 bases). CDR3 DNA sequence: TGTGCCCAGAAGGTGATGGACAGAGATAACTATGGCTACACCTTC. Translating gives CAQKVMDRDNYGYTF.